This passage covers 20 T cell receptor beta chains from one sample sequenced in a study of cytomegalovirus exposure and HLA in healthy donors. The repertoire was sequenced with immunoSEQ multiplex PCR; TCRdb's copy has only in-frame clones and lacks some. The table lists fewer than 90,000 clones, roughly 95% of them singletons, with approximately 3.4% in the top ten. The material sequenced was PBMCs. The receptors shown here come from a woman in her late teens or twenties in good health and CMV-seropositive.

V usage is TRBV5-6 and J usage is TRBJ1-5, with D perhaps matching TRBD1 (5 bases). This CDR3 is 15 amino acids long. CDR1 and CDR2 (germline): SGHDT, YYEEEE. Trimming shortened V by 2 bases and J by 0 bases, and 9 bases separated the two germline ends. CDR3 region: CASSLADSSNQPQHF. The CDR3 nucleotides are TGTGCCAGCAGCTTAGCCGACAGTAGCAATCAGCCCCAGCATTTT. The full variable domain, its missing parts supplied by reference TRBV5-6 and TRBJ1-5, is DAGVTQSPTHLIKTRGQQVTLRCSPKSGHDTVSWYQQALGQGPQFIFQYYEEEERQRGNFPDRFSGHQFPNYSSELNVNALLLGDSALYLCASSLADSSNQPQHFGDGTRLSIL.

This sequence joins TRBV4-3 and TRBJ2-7; tentative D call: TRBD2 (6 bases). The germline V gene encodes CDR1 LGHNA and CDR2 YSLEER. This CDR3 spans 16 amino acids. The V gene lost 0 bases and the J gene lost 4 bases, with 16 bases spanning the gap. The CDR3, as DNA: TGCGCCAGCAGCCAAGATTTGCGCACCCGGGAGTACGAGCAGTACTTC. The encoded protein is CASSQDLRTREYEQYF.

The chain is built from TRBV5-4 and TRBJ2-5; 13 bases are shared with TRBD2. The J segment lost 5 bases and the V segment lost 3 bases, leaving 7 bases of the junction unmatched. The CDR3 runs 16 residues. Germline lookup yields CDR1 SGHNT and CDR2 YYREEE (reference sequence). The CDR3 sequence: CASSSGRTSGGETQYF. For the CDR3, the DNA is TGTGCCAGCAGCTCGGGCCGGACTAGCGGGGGTGAGACCCAGTACTTC.

V gene TRBV6-1 combines with J gene TRBJ2-7; 10 bases match TRBD1. The CDR3 totals 15 residues. V dropped 6 bases and J dropped 2; count of bases not matched to a gene: 7. Germline V gives CDR1 MNHNS, CDR2 SASEGT. CDR3 DNA sequence: TGTGCCAGCAGGACCGGGGACAGGGGCCCCTACGAGCAGTACTTC. Its protein product is CASRTGDRGPYEQYF.

The chain carries TRBV11-3 and TRBJ1-1; D is unresolved. The V gene lost 2 bases and the J gene lost 3 bases, with 7 bases spanning the gap. The germline V gene encodes CDR1 SGHNT and CDR2 YENEEA. This CDR3 has 13 amino acids. CDR3 loop: CASSLWEDTEAFF. The CDR3 DNA reads as TGTGCCAGCAGCTTATGGGAGGACACTGAAGCTTTCTTT.

The chain is built from TRBV4-2 and TRBJ1-5, with 10 bases aligning to TRBD1. Losses at the gene ends were 4 bases for V and 4 bases for J; bases not matched to a gene: 7. In germline, CDR1 is LGHNA, CDR2 YNFKEQ. The CDR3 spans 16 residues. CDR3 nucleotide sequence: TGTGCCAGCAGCCCTCTGCCGGGACAGGGGAATCAGCCCCAGCATTTT. It encodes CASSPLPGQGNQPQHF.

The rearrangement uses TRBV5-1 and TRBJ1-1, with D tentatively TRBD1 (5 bases). The CDR3 length is 13 residues. The germline CDR1 and CDR2 sequences are SGHRS and YFSETQ. V was shortened by 4 bases and J by 5 bases, with 12 bases between the two germline ends. The CDR3 bases are TGCGCCAGCAGCCGCGACAGAGAAACTGAAGCTTTCTTT. Amino acids: CASSRDRETEAFF.

V usage is TRBV7-2 and J usage is TRBJ2-5; TRBD2 aligns across 11 bases. The germline V gene has CDR1 SGHTA and CDR2 FQGNSA. With 0 bases clipped from V and 1 base from J, the junction kept 4 bases outside the gene matches. The CDR3 is 17 residues long. CDR3 sequence: CASSLASSGGTQETQYF. CDR3 in DNA: TGTGCCAGCAGCTTAGCTTCTAGCGGGGGGACCCAAGAGACCCAGTACTTC.

This chain uses TRBV11-2 with TRBJ2-7; weak D call: TRBD1 (6 bases). The length of the CDR3 is 14 residues. Germline values: CDR1 SGHAT, CDR2 FQNNGV. The V gene lost 1 base and the J gene lost 2 bases, with 9 bases spanning the gap. CDR3 region: CASSLGTATYEQYF. CDR3 DNA: TGTGCCAGCAGCTTAGGGACAGCAACCTACGAGCAGTACTTC.

V and J are TRBV28 and TRBJ1-6; no firm D call. This CDR3 is 14 amino acids long. Germline V gene lookup returns CDR1 MDHEN and CDR2 SYDVKM. Trimming shortened V by 6 bases and J by 2 bases, and 8 bases separated the two germline ends. CDR3 DNA: TGTGCCAGCAGCCCTCGTACCTATAATTCACCCCTCCACTTT. Amino acid sequence: CASSPRTYNSPLHF.

This chain links TRBV30 with TRBJ2-1, with 10 positions matching TRBD1. The CDR3 is 16 amino acids. V shed 2 bases, J shed 0 bases, and the junction held 4 bases outside the gene matches. Germline V CDR1 and CDR2: GTSNPN, SVGIG (reference sequence). CDR3 region: CAWSTGQGSSYNEQFF. DNA for the CDR3: TGTGCCTGGAGTACGGGACAGGGGAGCTCCTACAATGAGCAGTTCTTC.

The chain links TRBV5-5 to TRBJ1-1, with D perhaps matching TRBD1 (5 bases). The V gene's germline CDR1 is SGHKS and CDR2 YYEKEE (reference sequence). There are 13 residues in the CDR3. Deletions cut 6 bases from V and 0 bases from J, with 9 bases between. In DNA form, the CDR3 reads TGTGCCAGCACCAGGGTACTGAACACTGAAGCTTTCTTT. It is translated as CASTRVLNTEAFF. Looking up the rest from reference TRBV5-5 and TRBJ1-1 gives the full variable domain: DAGVTQSPTHLIKTRGQQVTLRCSPISGHKSVSWYQQVLGQGPQFIFQYYEKEERGRGNFPDRFSARQFPNYSSELNVNALLLGDSALYLCASTRVLNTEAFFGQGTRLTVV.

The chain has TRBV6-6 and TRBJ2-3, with D perhaps matching TRBD1 (6 bases). Germline V CDR1 and CDR2: MNHNY, SVGAGI (reference sequence). V lost 6 bases to trimming and J lost 4 bases, with 8 bases between them. There are 12 residues in the CDR3. The CDR3: CASSTGSDTQYF. The CDR3 region has the DNA TGTGCCAGCAGCACAGGGTCAGATACGCAGTATTTT.

The chain carries TRBV29-1 and TRBJ1-3; 7 bases are shared with TRBD1. The CDR3 totals 14 residues. Germline V gene sequence: CDR1 SQVTM, CDR2 ANQGSEA. V lost 5 bases to trimming and J lost 4 bases; unmatched junction nucleotides: 8. This CDR3 reads CSVLTGEGGNTIYF. The CDR3 DNA sequence: TGCAGCGTTCTCACAGGGGAAGGAGGAAACACCATATATTTT.

V usage is TRBV5-1 and J usage is TRBJ1-3; D ambiguous. V was trimmed by 0 bases and J by 0 bases, leaving 10 bases between them. The CDR3 is 16 residues long. The V gene's germline CDR1 is SGHRS and CDR2 YFSETQ. Written as DNA, the CDR3 is TGCGCCAGCAGCTTGGTGGGAGTCAGCTCTGGAAACACCATATATTTT. Translating it yields CASSLVGVSSGNTIYF. Complete variable domain (other parts from reference TRBV5-1 and TRBJ1-3): KAGVTQTPRYLIKTRGQQVTLSCSPISGHRSVSWYQQTPGQGLQFLFEYFSETQRNKGNFPGRFSGRQFSNSRSEMNVSTLELGDSALYLCASSLVGVSSGNTIYFGEGSWLTVV.

The rearrangement uses TRBV19 and TRBJ2-1, with 13 bases identical to TRBD2. The CDR3 is made up of 15 amino acids. The ends lost 8 bases at V and 7 bases at J; junction bases unmatched: 8. Germline CDR1 LNHDA, CDR2 SQIVND (reference sequence). In nucleotides, the CDR3 is TGTGCCAGTGTCCAGACTAGCGGGGGGCTGAATGAGCAGTTCTTC. It yields the protein CASVQTSGGLNEQFF.

The chain has TRBV19 and TRBJ2-7; D might be TRBD2 (6 bases). The CDR3 contains 15 residues. Germline V CDR1 and CDR2: LNHDA, SQIVND (reference sequence). Trimming stripped 4 bases from V and 4 bases from J, with 17 bases between. CDR3 DNA sequence: TGTGCCAGTAGTAACAGACTCACGGGAGTGTACGAGCAGTACTTC. Amino acids: CASSNRLTGVYEQYF.

This chain links TRBV10-3 with TRBJ1-6; 7 bases fit TRBD1. From germline, CDR1 is ENHRY and CDR2 SYGVKD. The CDR3 has 13 residues. V dropped 7 bases and J dropped 5; count of bases not matched to a gene: 2. CDR3 nucleotides: TGTGCCATCAAGACAGGGAATAATTCACCCCTCCACTTT. Translation gives CAIKTGNNSPLHF.

V is TRBV7-9 and J is TRBJ1-2; TRBD1 agrees at 11 bases. The CDR3 is 13 amino acids. In germline, CDR1 is SEHNR, CDR2 FQNEAQ (reference sequence). The trim removed 5 bases at V and 6 bases at J, leaving 2 bases unmatched. CDR3 coding DNA: TGTGCCAGCAGCACGGGACAGGGGGATGGCTACACCTTC. Protein product: CASSTGQGDGYTF.

The rearrangement uses TRBV19 and TRBJ2-3; TRBD2 matches 7 bases. The CDR3 spans 15 residues. V lost 5 bases, J lost 3 bases, and 8 bases stayed unmatched. Germline V gene data show CDR1 as LNHDA and CDR2 as SQIVND (reference sequence). CDR3 DNA: TGTGCCAGTAGTCCCGGACGGGAGGATACAGATACGCAGTATTTT. Its translation: CASSPGREDTDTQYF.